This T cell receptor beta chain was identified in a study of cytomegalovirus exposure and HLA in healthy donors. The PCR made use of 60 Vbeta and 13 Jbeta primers. TCRdb keeps only in-frame clones here, not all; method: immunoSEQ multiplex PCR. The sample yields a few hundred thousand clones, over 60% seen once. Trimming left V 2 bases short and J 5 bases short, with 15 bases between. The CDR3 is 15 residues long. In germline, CDR1 is MGHDK, CDR2 SYGVNS. The receptor's source is a young man in good health and CMV-seronegative. This sequence joins TRBV25-1 and TRBJ2-5, with D maybe TRBD2 (5 bases). The material sequenced was PBMCs. The CDR3 reads CASSEPPASRETQYF. The CDR3 region has the DNA TGTGCCAGCAGTGAACCCCCGGCTAGCCGCGAGACCCAGTACTTC.